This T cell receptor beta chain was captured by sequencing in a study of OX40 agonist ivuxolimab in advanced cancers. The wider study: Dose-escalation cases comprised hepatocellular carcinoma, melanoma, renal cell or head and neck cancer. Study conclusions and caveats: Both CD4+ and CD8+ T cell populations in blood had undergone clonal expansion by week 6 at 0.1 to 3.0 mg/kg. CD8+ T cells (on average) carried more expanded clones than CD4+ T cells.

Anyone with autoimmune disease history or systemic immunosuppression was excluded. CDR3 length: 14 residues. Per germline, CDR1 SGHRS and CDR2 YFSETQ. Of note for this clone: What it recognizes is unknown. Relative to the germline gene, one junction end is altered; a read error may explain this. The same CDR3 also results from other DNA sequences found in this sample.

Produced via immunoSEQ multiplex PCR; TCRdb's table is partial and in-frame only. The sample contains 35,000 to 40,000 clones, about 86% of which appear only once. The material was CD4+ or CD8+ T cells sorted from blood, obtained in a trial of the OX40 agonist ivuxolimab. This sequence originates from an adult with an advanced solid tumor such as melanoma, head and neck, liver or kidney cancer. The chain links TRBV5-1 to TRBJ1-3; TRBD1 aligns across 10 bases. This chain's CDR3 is CASSEGQGGNTIYF. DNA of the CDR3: TGCGCTAGCAGCGAGGGACAGGGGGGAAACACCATATATTTT.